This T cell receptor (beta chain) is drawn from a study of control samples from healthy donors and cancer patients. Profiled with immunoSEQ multiplex PCR; TCRdb holds only in-frame clones, not every one. The repertoire holds about 80,000 clones, with under 90% as singletons. The CDR3 has 19 amino acids. This rearrangement joins TRBV21-1 to TRBJ1-4. TRBV21-1 is reported as a pseudogene. The material sequenced was blood. The clonotype comes from a man aged 50 to 60 in good health. CDR3 sequence: CASSKALQRWSRTNEKLFF. CDR3 DNA sequence: TGTGCCAGCAGCAAAGCACTCCAGCGGTGGAGTAGAACTAATGAAAAACTGTTTTTT.